The sequence of this T cell receptor beta chain was determined in a study of T cell clones after liver transplantation (dated by TCRdb to the late 2010s). A note on the overall study: ITN030ST, the source of the samples, was a randomized trial that attempted immunosuppression withdrawal within 2 years of liver transplantation. Donor-reactive T cell clones were identified by TCRbeta sequencing after a pre-transplant mixed lymphocyte reaction and then tracked in post-transplant blood. Third party-reactive TCRbeta sequences were also identified from pre-transplant MLRs to serve as an antigen-independent comparator for donor-reactive sequences. Of the eight recipients, a few were HCV-positive, while the remaining recipients had been transplanted for non-autoimmune, non-viral indications. No induction therapy was given to the subjects, and standard immunosuppression was administered until randomization at 12-24 months post-transplant. Tolerance was defined as complete immunosuppression withdrawal for at least one year with no rise in liver enzymes beyond twice the upper limit of normal. Blood samples were taken pre-transplant, pre-randomization before withdrawal, and post-randomization after full withdrawal or failed withdrawal. Of the 8 liver transplant recipients making up the studied cohort, 3 were classified as tolerant and 5 as non-tolerant.

Thawed unstimulated PBMCs were stained for CD3, CD4 and CD8 and FACS-sorted into CD3+CD4+ and CD3+CD8+ populations. Each of the 8 studied subjects was randomized to immunosuppression withdrawal. The Qiagen DNeasy Blood and Tissue Kit was used to isolate genomic DNA. The CDR3 covers 17 residues, taking in both the cysteine and the phenylalanine. Just CDR3 DNA is preserved here, 51 bases in frame from base 1. The germline V and J ends show losses of 3 bases and 3 bases respectively, and no gene match explains 9 bases of the junction. The germline V gene (reference sequence) provides CDR1 LNHDA and CDR2 SQIVND. Using immunoSEQ, frozen genomic DNA was subjected to high-throughput TCRbeta CDR3 sequencing, a process that included PCR amplification, mapping, bias correction and internal controls. The authors processed their data as follows. Productive rearrangements were retained, and unique TCRbeta sequences were defined by the CDR3 nucleotide sequence together with the V and J gene. For classification of a sequence as donor-reactive, at least 5-fold expansion in CFSE-low cells relative to unstimulated pre-transplant cells and a frequency of at least 0.01% were required. Per-subject minimum frequency thresholds, based on the lowest-template unstimulated sample, ensured at least 90% detection power. Jensen-Shannon divergence between the top 1000 TCRbeta sequences post- versus pre-transplant served as the measure of repertoire turnover. Changes in detection of donor-reactive sequences were tested with two-sided Fisher's exact tests. Sourced from immuneACCESS, this table was stored by TCRdb with only in-frame sequences that have V and J called. A share of the clones is absent; for the studies checked, an unresolved V gene accounts for under half, and the remainder has no known explanation. V, J and clone size were drawn from that table, and D and trimming were deduced from the DNA. This sample comprises about 120,000 clones, less than 95% of them detected only once. The ten largest clones capture 0.75% to 0.85% of the sample.

Comments on this clone: The clone's antigen remains unknown. No base quality information exists; no much larger clone differs at one position.

Results and caveats for the whole study, not just this receptor: When repertoire turnover was accounted for, significantly reduced detection of donor-reactive sequences was found in 7 of 8 subjects for CD4 and in 8 of 8 subjects for CD8. Donor-reactive sequences declined more than third party-reactive ones, suggesting partial antigen-specific deletion unrelated to withdrawal success. Low numbers of available donor cells limited the measurable donor-reactive repertoire in two subjects. Because no allograft tissue specimens were available, donor-reactive T cells may have migrated into the graft instead of being deleted. The conclusions were considered preliminary, being limited by small, heterogeneous patient numbers and non-standardized post-transplant time points. In 5 of 8 subjects, circulating donor-reactive CD4 TCRbeta sequences decreased significantly after transplant, regardless of tolerance or HCV status.

The rearrangement joined TRBV19 to TRBJ2-1; TRBD2 matches 9 bases in the middle. Here the sequenced sample was CD4+ T cells from blood, taken 12 months after liver transplant. The source of this sequence is a human patient who received a liver transplant. Some T cells present after a transplant may be cells of the graft donor. The base sequence is TGTGCCAGTAGTATTTGGCGACTAGCGGACCTCTACAATGAGCAGTTCTTC. It translates to CASSIWRLADLYNEQFF.